This T cell receptor (beta chain) originates from a study of control samples from healthy donors and cancer patients. The table came from immunoSEQ multiplex PCR; TCRdb's copy has only in-frame clones and leaves some out. The sample carries some 78,000 clones, about 88% recorded once. Trimming removed 2 bases from V and 1 base from J, with 11 bases in between. Germline CDR1 reads LNHDA; CDR2 reads SQIVND (reference sequence). CDR3 size: 15 residues. Material for sequencing was blood. The receptor's source is a woman aged 55-70 years in good health. The chain combines TRBV19 with TRBJ1-1; a weak D match, TRBD1 (5 bases). The DNA for the CDR3 is TGTGCCAGTAGTATATTCGGCAGGGAGAACACTGAAGCTTTCTTT. The encoded protein is CASSIFGRENTEAFF.